Here is one TCR beta chain with its context. Its antigen is undetermined. This entry comes from a study of persistence of HIV-infected CD4 T cells. As for the study in general: Suppressive ART had lasted a median of approximately eight years. Study results and caveats: Antigen-responding cells were enriched for degenerate expanded CDR3beta sequences. TCR analyses could not target the rare provirus-carrying CMV-responding cells.

This nonspecific control used anti-CD3/anti-CD28 bead stimulation of CD4+ T cells. Responding CD4+ T cells were sorted by upregulation of both CD40 ligand and CD69. This was the immunoSEQ version 4 assay in survey mode. Profiled with immunoSEQ multiplex PCR; TCRdb holds only in-frame clones, not every one. The repertoire has 35,000 to 45,000 clones, about 88% of them found once; the top ten carry approximately 0.45%. The CDR3 is 15 residues long. The V gene lost 1 base and the J gene lost 3 bases, with 12 bases spanning the gap. Germline V gene sequence: CDR1 LGHDT, CDR2 YNNKEL (reference sequence). This material consisted of CD4+ T cells sorted from PBMCs after approximately 19-hour stimulation, taken from a patient who received antiretroviral therapy. The chain carries TRBV3-1 (or the pseudogene TRBV3-2) and TRBJ1-1; D is uncertain. The receptor comes from an adult woman with HIV who was CMV-seropositive. The CDR3 loop reads CASSQVGFRDTEAFF. The CDR3 DNA sequence: TGTGCCAGCAGCCAAGTGGGGTTCCGGGACACTGAAGCTTTCTTT.